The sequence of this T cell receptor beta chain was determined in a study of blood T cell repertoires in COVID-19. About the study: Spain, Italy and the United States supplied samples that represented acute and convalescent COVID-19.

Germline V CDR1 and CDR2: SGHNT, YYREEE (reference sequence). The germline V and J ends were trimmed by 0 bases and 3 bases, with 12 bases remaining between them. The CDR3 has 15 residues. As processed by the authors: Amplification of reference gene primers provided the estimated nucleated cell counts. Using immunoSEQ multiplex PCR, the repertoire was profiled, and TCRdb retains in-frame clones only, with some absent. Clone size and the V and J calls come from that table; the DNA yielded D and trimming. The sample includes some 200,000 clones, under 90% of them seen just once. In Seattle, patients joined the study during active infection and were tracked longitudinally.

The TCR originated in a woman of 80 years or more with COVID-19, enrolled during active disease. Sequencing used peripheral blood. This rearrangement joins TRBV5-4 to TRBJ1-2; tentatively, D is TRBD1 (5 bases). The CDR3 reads CASSLDRRGDYGYTF. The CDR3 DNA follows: TGTGCCAGCAGCTTGGATAGGAGGGGAGACTATGGCTACACCTTC. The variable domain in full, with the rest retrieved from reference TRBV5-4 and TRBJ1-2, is ETGVTQSPTHLIKTRGQQVTLRCSSQSGHNTVSWYQQALGQGPQFIFQYYREEENGRGNFPPRFSGLQFPNYSSELNVNALELDDSALYLCASSLDRRGDYGYTFGSGTRLTVV.